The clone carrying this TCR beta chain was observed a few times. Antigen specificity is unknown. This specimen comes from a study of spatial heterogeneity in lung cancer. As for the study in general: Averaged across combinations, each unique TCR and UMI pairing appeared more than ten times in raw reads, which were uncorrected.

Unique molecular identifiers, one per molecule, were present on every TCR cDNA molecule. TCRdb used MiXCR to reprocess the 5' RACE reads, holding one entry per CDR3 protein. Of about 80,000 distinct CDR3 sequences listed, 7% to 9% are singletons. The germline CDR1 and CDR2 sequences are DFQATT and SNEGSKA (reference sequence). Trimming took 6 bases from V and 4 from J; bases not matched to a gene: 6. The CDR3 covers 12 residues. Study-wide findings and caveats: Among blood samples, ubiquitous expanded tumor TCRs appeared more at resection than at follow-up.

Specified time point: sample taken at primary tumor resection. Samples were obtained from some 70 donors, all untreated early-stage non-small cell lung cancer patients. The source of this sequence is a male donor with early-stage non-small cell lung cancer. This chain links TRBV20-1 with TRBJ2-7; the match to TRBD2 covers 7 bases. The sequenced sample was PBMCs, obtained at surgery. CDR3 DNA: TGCAGTGCCAGTCCCGGGGGGTACGAGCAGTACTTC. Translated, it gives CSASPGGYEQYF.